Below, one TCR beta chain is given with its context. These data are taken from a study of technical replicates of blood from a handful of donors. Germline lookup yields CDR1 SQVTM and CDR2 ANQGSEA. The CDR3 loop spans 14 amino acids. V trimming: 4 bases; J trimming: 7 bases; junction bases outside the gene matches: 8. Generated by immunoSEQ multiplex PCR, the TCRdb table keeps only in-frame clones and is missing some. The top ten clones hold less than 0.3% of a sample with under 95,000 clones, roughly 94% of them seen once. The V and J genes are TRBV29-1 and TRBJ1-2; the match to TRBD1 covers 11 bases. The sequenced sample consisted of T cells isolated from PBMCs. This sequence originates from a human donor in good health. CDR3 in amino acids: CSVGGQGGGTGYTF. In nucleotides, the CDR3 is TGCAGCGTTGGGGGACAGGGGGGAGGGACTGGCTACACCTTC.